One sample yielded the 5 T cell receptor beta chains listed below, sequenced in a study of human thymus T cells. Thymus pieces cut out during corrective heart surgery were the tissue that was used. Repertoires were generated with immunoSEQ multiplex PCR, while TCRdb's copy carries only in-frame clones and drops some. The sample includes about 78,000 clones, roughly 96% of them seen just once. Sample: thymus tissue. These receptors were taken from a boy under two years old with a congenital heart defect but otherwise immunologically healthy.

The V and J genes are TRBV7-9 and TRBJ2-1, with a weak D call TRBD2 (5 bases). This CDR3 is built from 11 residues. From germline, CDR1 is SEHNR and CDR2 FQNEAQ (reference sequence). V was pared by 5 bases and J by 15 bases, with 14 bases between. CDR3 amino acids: CASSHSSAGFF. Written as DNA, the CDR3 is TGTGCCAGCAGCCATAGTTCCGCGGGGTTCTTC. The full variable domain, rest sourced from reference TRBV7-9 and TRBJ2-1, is DTGVSQNPRHKITKRGQNVTFRCDPISEHNRLYWYRQTLGQGPEFLTYFQNEAQLEKSRLLSDRFSAERPKGSFSTLEIQRTEQGDSAMYLCASSHSSAGFFGPGTRLTVL.

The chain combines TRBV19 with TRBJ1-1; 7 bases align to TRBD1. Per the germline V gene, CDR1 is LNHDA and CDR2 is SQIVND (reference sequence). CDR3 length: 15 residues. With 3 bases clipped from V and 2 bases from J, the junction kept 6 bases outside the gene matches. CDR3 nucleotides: TGTGCCAGTAGTATGCAGACAGGGCCTAACACTGAAGCTTTCTTT. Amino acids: CASSMQTGPNTEAFF.

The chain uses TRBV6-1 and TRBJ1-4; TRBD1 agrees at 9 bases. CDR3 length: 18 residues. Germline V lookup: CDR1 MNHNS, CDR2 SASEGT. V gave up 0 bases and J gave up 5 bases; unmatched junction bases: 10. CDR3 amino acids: CASSEAVGTGSSNEKLFF. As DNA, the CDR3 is TGTGCCAGCAGTGAAGCGGTGGGGACAGGGTCATCAAATGAAAAACTGTTTTTT.

CDR3 sequence (DNA): TGTGCCAGCAGTGGACGACTCGGACAGGAAGAGACCCAGTACTTC. Translating gives CASSGRLGQEETQYF. The V call is TRBV25-1, the J call TRBJ2-5; 7 bases are shared with TRBD1. CDR1 is MGHDK and CDR2 is SYGVNS in the germline V gene. With 4 bases clipped from V and 3 bases from J, the junction kept 8 bases outside the gene matches. CDR3 length: 15 residues.

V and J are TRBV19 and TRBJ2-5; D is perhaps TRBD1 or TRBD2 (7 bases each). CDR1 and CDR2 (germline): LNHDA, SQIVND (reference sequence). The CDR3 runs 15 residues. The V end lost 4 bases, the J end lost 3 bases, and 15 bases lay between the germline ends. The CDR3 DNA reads TGTGCCAGTAGTACCTCAGGGGGGGGAGAAGAGACCCAGTACTTC. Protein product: CASSTSGGGEETQYF.